This note documents a single TCR beta chain sequence. The data are from a study of cytomegalovirus exposure and HLA in healthy donors. PCR amplification relied on 60 Vbeta primers (plus 13 Jbeta primers). Measured with immunoSEQ multiplex PCR; TCRdb has only the in-frame clones, and not every one. In the table there are 95,000 to 150,000 clones, roughly 80% of which are singletons. The germline CDR1 and CDR2 sequences are MNHNY and SVGAGI (reference sequence). The CDR3 is 14 residues long. J was trimmed by 4 bases and V by 5 bases; bases with no gene match: 1. The sample consisted of PBMCs. This TCR was recovered from a man in his thirties or forties in good health and CMV-seronegative. The V gene is TRBV6-6, the J gene TRBJ2-7; 14 positions match TRBD2. The CDR3: CASSRTSGGYEQYF. CDR3 DNA sequence: TGTGCCAGCAGTAGGACTAGCGGGGGGTACGAGCAGTACTTC.